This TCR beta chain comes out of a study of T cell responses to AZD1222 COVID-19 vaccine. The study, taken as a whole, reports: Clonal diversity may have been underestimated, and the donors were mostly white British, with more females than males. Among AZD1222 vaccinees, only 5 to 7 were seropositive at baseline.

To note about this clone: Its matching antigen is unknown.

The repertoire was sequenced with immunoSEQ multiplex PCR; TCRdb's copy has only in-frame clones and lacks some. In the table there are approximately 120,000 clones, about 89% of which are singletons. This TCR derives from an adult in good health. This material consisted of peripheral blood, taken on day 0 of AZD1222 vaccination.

In DNA, the CDR3 is TGTGCCAGCAGTGTCGGACGGTCTGAAGCTTTCTTT. Protein product: CASSVGRSEAFF. The chain joins TRBV2 to TRBJ1-1, with D hard to call. The CDR3 loop spans 12 amino acids. The germline V gene has CDR1 SNHLY and CDR2 FYNNEI. Trimming cost V 4 bases and J 6 bases, with 9 bases left between them.